Listed below are T cell receptor beta chains from one sample, sequenced in a study of shared clonotypes between healthy human individuals. Measured with immunoSEQ multiplex PCR; TCRdb has only the in-frame clones, and not every one. The sample contains approximately 88,000 clones, approximately 75% of which appear only once. The sequencing input was memory CD8+ T cells sorted from blood. The receptors here all came from a man between 25 and 39 years old in good health. CDR3s include the opening cysteine and the closing phenylalanine or tryptophan. D genes are given only for firm matches. Some rows mark clone size as missing; the rest say once, few, many or name a class of expanded clone.

j_call clone_size d_call v_call cdr3_nt cdr3_aa
TRBJ1-3 - TRBD1 TRBV7-2 TGTGCCAGCAGCACGGACAGGGTAAACACCATATATTTT CASSTDRVNTIYF
TRBJ1-2 - TRBD1 TRBV11-1 TGTGCCAGCAGCGGACAGTCCCTAACCGGGACAGAGAGCGGCTACACCTTC CASSGQSLTGTESGYTF
TRBJ2-1 - TRBD2 TRBV28 TGTGCCAGCAGTCTCTCTAGCGGCTTACGCAATGAGCAGTTCTTC CASSLSSGLRNEQFF
TRBJ2-5 - - TRBV5-5 TGTGCCAGCAGCCGGGTGGGAACCGAGACCCAGTACTTC CASSRVGTETQYF
TRBJ2-7 many TRBD1 TRBV7-9 TGTGCCAGCAGCTCCTCGGACAGGGGTACCTACGAGCAGTACTTC CASSSSDRGTYEQYF
TRBJ2-7 - TRBD2 TRBV7-3 TGTGCCAGCAGCAGTCCTCTAGCGGGAGAACGATACGAGCAGTACTTC CASSSPLAGERYEQYF
TRBJ1-5 many TRBD1 TRBV5-4 TGTGCCAGCAGCTTGGCCTCCCAGGGGGGTCAGCCCCAGCATTTT CASSLASQGGQPQHF
TRBJ2-7 - - TRBV19 TGTGCCAGTAGTATGCAAGGGAGCTCCTACGAGCAGTACTTC CASSMQGSSYEQYF
TRBJ2-3 - TRBD2 TRBV27 TGTGCCAGCAGTTTAATTCCGATTGGGATAGCGGGAGATACGCAGTATTTT CASSLIPIGIAGDTQYF
TRBJ2-1 - - TRBV7-9 TGTGCCAGCAGCGCAGAGGTTGAGCAGTTCTTC CASSAEVEQFF
TRBJ2-7 - - TRBV11-3 TGTGCCAGCAGCTTTGGGTCGGACAGCTCCTACGAGCAGTACTTC CASSFGSDSSYEQYF
TRBJ1-2 - - TRBV4-1 TGCGCCAGCAGCCAGGCAGGGGAGGGTGGCTACACCTTC CASSQAGEGGYTF
TRBJ2-3 - - TRBV9 TGTGCCAGCAGCGTACAGGGCACAGATACGCAGTATTTT CASSVQGTDTQYF
TRBJ2-5 once - TRBV5-6 TGTGCCAGCGCCCCCATCGGGGCCCCGATGGCCCAGTACTTC CASAPIGAPMAQYF
TRBJ2-7 - TRBD1 TRBV5-1 TGCGCCAGCAGCCCCGGGACAGGAGGTTACGAGCAGTACTTC CASSPGTGGYEQYF
TRBJ1-1 - - TRBV4-1 TGCGCCAGCAGCCAAGGAGGGCATACCGGGAACACTGAAGCTTTCTTT CASSQGGHTGNTEAFF
TRBJ2-7 - - TRBV7-2 TGTGCCAGCAGCTTACCAACCTACGAGCAGTACTTC CASSLPTYEQYF
TRBJ1-1 - - TRBV7-9 TGTGCCAGCAGCTTATTCCGTGGCAGTGTTGAATTAGGTGAAGCTTTCTTT CASSLFRGSVELGEAFF
TRBJ1-5 - - TRBV28 TGTGCCAGCAGGGGGGGCAATCAGCCCCAGCATTTT CASRGGNQPQHF
TRBJ2-1 - - TRBV9 TGTGCCAGCAGCGTAGTAACTAGCTCCAATGAGCAGTTCTTC CASSVVTSSNEQFF
TRBJ1-5 many - TRBV28 TGTGCCAGCAGTTTAGAGGGCCAACAGCCCCAGCATTTT CASSLEGQQPQHF
TRBJ2-7 - - TRBV28 TGTGCCAGCAGTACAACCCCGCAAGAGCAGTACTTC CASSTTPQEQYF
TRBJ2-2 many - TRBV6-1 TGTGCCAGCAGTGACAGGGACACCGGGGAGCTGTTTTTT CASSDRDTGELFF
TRBJ2-2 - - TRBV28 TGTGCCAGCAGTTTCACCGGGGAGCTGTTTTTT CASSFTGELFF
TRBJ2-7 once - TRBV7-9 TGTGCCAGCAGCTTAACTGGGAGTGCCTACGAGCAGTACTTC CASSLTGSAYEQYF
TRBJ1-5 once TRBD1 TRBV7-8 TGTGCCAGCAGCTTAGCGCTCAGGGGGAGCAATCAGCCCCAGCATTTT CASSLALRGSNQPQHF
TRBJ2-5 once - TRBV7-8 TGTGCCAGCAGCTTAGAAGTCGGGACGACCCAGTACTTC CASSLEVGTTQYF
TRBJ2-5 few - TRBV29-1 TGCAGCGTTGAATTACAGAATGAAGAGACCCAGTACTTC CSVELQNEETQYF
TRBJ2-3 once TRBD2 TRBV4-3 TGCGCCAGCAGCCAAGAGGGGAGGGAGGGCCGGTATACGCAGTATTTT CASSQEGREGRYTQYF
TRBJ1-2 - - TRBV15 TGTGCCACCAGTCTAGAGACATTGGGGACTTTACCTAACTATGGCTACACCTTC CATSLETLGTLPNYGYTF
TRBJ1-1 many - TRBV15 TGTGCCACCAGCAAGGAGGGACCGAACACTGAAGCTTTCTTT CATSKEGPNTEAFF
TRBJ2-1 - TRBD2 TRBV27 TGTGCCAGCAGTTTGAAGACTAGCGGGAGTTACGAGCAGTTCTTC CASSLKTSGSYEQFF
TRBJ2-5 - TRBD1 TRBV5-1 TGCGCCAGCAGCTTGGAACAGGGGGTCGTAAGAGAGACCCAGTACTTC CASSLEQGVVRETQYF
TRBJ2-1 - TRBD1 TRBV18 TGTGCCAGCTCACCACAGGGACAGGCTGGCTATGAGCAGTTCTTC CASSPQGQAGYEQFF
TRBJ2-5 - TRBD1 TRBV27 TGTGCCAGCCAAGGGACAGAGGGCTTGGAGACCCAGTACTTC CASQGTEGLETQYF
TRBJ2-7 - - TRBV19 TGTGCCAGTAGAGGGACGTACTACGAGCAGTACTTC CASRGTYYEQYF
TRBJ2-1 - - TRBV5-4 TGTGCCAGCAGCTATCCAAGGACGGAGGAGCAGTTCTTC CASSYPRTEEQFF
TRBJ1-1 - TRBD1 TRBV29-1 TGCAGCGTCCCGAAATTACCGGGACAGGGCTATTTGAACACTGAAGCTTTCTTT CSVPKLPGQGYLNTEAFF
TRBJ1-2 few - TRBV15 TGTGCCACCAGCAGGGACAGTGGGGCGCTTAACTATGGCTACACCTTC CATSRDSGALNYGYTF
TRBJ1-1 - TRBD1 TRBV2 TGTGCCAGCAGGGGACAGGGGAGTACTGAAGCTTTCTTT CASRGQGSTEAFF
TRBJ1-2 - - TRBV30 TGTGCCTGGAGTGTAGGGTGGTCTAACTATGGCTACACCTTC CAWSVGWSNYGYTF
TRBJ2-1 - - TRBV27 TGTGCCAGCAGTTCCCACCGAATAGGGAATGAGCAGTTCTTC CASSSHRIGNEQFF
TRBJ2-5 - TRBD1 TRBV12-5 TGTGCTAGTGGTACGAGACAGGGGGTGGATTTGGAGACCCAGTACTTC CASGTRQGVDLETQYF
TRBJ2-2 few - TRBV6-4 TGTGCCAGCAGTGAAGGGGCGGGCCTCGGCACCGGGGAGCTGTTTTTT CASSEGAGLGTGELFF
TRBJ2-5 - TRBD2 TRBV6-1 TGTGCCAGCAAGAAGGTAGCGGGAGGTATCGGGACCCAGTACTTC CASKKVAGGIGTQYF
TRBJ2-7 - - TRBV4-2 TGTGCCAGCAGCCAAGTGAACGGCTACGAGCAGTACTTC CASSQVNGYEQYF
TRBJ2-7 many TRBD2 TRBV7-9 TGTGCCAGCAGCTCCCCCAAGAGGGCGGGAGAGGTCTACGAGCAGTACTTC CASSSPKRAGEVYEQYF
TRBJ2-7 - - TRBV19 TGTGCCAGTAGTATCCCAGGGGCCGGCCACGAGCAGTACTTC CASSIPGAGHEQYF
TRBJ1-2 - - TRBV5-8 TGTGCCAGCAGCTTGGAACGTAACTATGGCTACACCTTC CASSLERNYGYTF
TRBJ1-4 once - TRBV28 TGTGCCAGCAGACGTTCTGGGGAAAAACTGTTTTTT CASRRSGEKLFF
TRBJ1-2 - TRBD1 TRBV6-5 TGTGCCAGCAGTGTAACACCGGGACAGGATTATGGCTACACCTTC CASSVTPGQDYGYTF
TRBJ2-7 - TRBD2 TRBV4-1 TGCGCCAGCAGCCCAAGCGGGGGGACCTACGAGCAGTACTTC CASSPSGGTYEQYF
TRBJ1-2 - TRBD1 TRBV5-1 TGCGCCAGCAGCTTGGCCGGCGGGACAGGGTTGGGCCATCGCTATGGCTACACCTTC CASSLAGGTGLGHRYGYTF
TRBJ2-2 few - TRBV6-1 TGTGCCAGCAGTGGGCAGGTAACCGGGGAGCTGTTTTTT CASSGQVTGELFF